Below, 20 T cell receptor beta chains from the same sample are listed, as sequenced in a study of post-analysis software for immune sequencing data. Unique molecular identifiers were carried by the TCR beta cDNA libraries. TCRdb passed the PCR reads through MiXCR, listing each CDR3 protein once. Of 820,000 or so distinct CDR3 sequences listed, 53% are singletons. Antigen specificity for these receptors is unknown. General study results and limits: There were a few TRBV segments more frequent in patients than controls, and TRBV5-6, TRBV5-1 and TRBV20-1 were among them.

Material for sequencing was blood. The receptors here all came from a girl aged 10-17 years with multiple sclerosis.

This clonotype was observed a handful of times. The CDR3, as DNA: TGCAGCGTTGGGGGGGGTGGGACTGGACGCAATGAGCAGTTCTTC. Encoded protein: CSVGGGGTGRNEQFF. This rearrangement joins TRBV29-1 to TRBJ2-1; 7 bases are shared with TRBD2. Per germline, CDR1 SQVTM and CDR2 ANQGSEA. There are 15 residues in the CDR3. Trimming took 4 bases from V and 6 from J; bases not matched to a gene: 12.

This rearrangement joins TRBV6-6 to TRBJ1-2; unclear D gene. Deletions cut 3 bases from V and 4 bases from J, with 9 bases between. There are 13 residues in the CDR3. Germline V gives CDR1 MNHNY, CDR2 SVGAGI (reference sequence). CDR3 protein: CASSYRTLYGYTF. CDR3 sequence (DNA): TGTGCCAGCAGTTATCGGACCCTCTATGGCTACACCTTC.

The CDR3 reads CASSLDASGGAEKQYF. The CDR3 DNA is TGCGCCAGCAGCTTGGATGCTAGCGGGGGGGCCGAGAAGCAGTACTTC. The genes are TRBV5-1 and TRBJ2-5, with 12 bases identical to TRBD2. Germline V CDR1 and CDR2: SGHRS, YFSETQ. V gave up 0 bases and J gave up 11 bases; unmatched junction bases: 11. This CDR3 has 16 residues.

This chain connects TRBV6-5 to TRBJ2-1; D unclear. The DNA matches TRBJ2-7 better at its end, which makes the J call doubtful. CDR3 length: 14 amino acids. Germline V gene data show CDR1 as MNHEY and CDR2 as SVGAGI. The CDR3 DNA follows: TGTGCCAGCAGTTACACCGACTCCACCTACGAGCAGTACTTC. It specifies CASSYTDSTYEQYF.

The sample holds one count of this clonotype. The junction and the germline gene differ at one end; a read error may be behind it. The CDR3 region has the DNA TGTGCCAACAGTTCGGACACAGGGGGCTCCTACGAGCAGTACTTC. This sequence encodes CANSSDTGGSYEQYF. The chain employs TRBV12-3 or TRBV12-4 and TRBJ2-7, with 8 bases identical to TRBD1. This CDR3 spans 15 amino acids.

This clonotype was counted between two and nine times. The rearrangement joins TRBV20-1 to TRBJ1-2; a weak D match, TRBD1 (5 bases). The CDR3 consists of 14 residues. The V and J ends lost 6 bases and 6 bases respectively, with 20 bases between them. The germline CDR1 and CDR2 sequences are DFQATT and SNEGSKA (reference sequence). CDR3 in amino acids: CSALLSQGPDGYTF. CDR3 coding DNA: TGCAGTGCGCTCCTTTCTCAGGGCCCGGATGGCTACACCTTC.

V and J are TRBV27 and TRBJ2-7; TRBD1 matches at 10 bases. With V trimmed by 5 bases and J by 5 bases, 9 bases remained unmatched. The CDR3 length is 15 residues. In germline, CDR1 is MNHEY, CDR2 SMNVEV (reference sequence). The CDR3, as DNA: TGTGCCAGCAGTCCTCTCCCGGGACAGGGGAACGAGCAGTACTTC. Its translation: CASSPLPGQGNEQYF.

This clonotype has only a few counts. The DNA for the CDR3 is TGTGCCAGCAGCTTAGGGCAGGCTAGCTCCTACGAGCAGTACTTC. It codes for CASSLGQASSYEQYF. The V and J genes are TRBV7-2 and TRBJ2-7, with no clear D. Trimming cost V 1 base and J 0 bases, with 10 bases left between them. The CDR3 sequence is 15 residues long. Germline CDR1 reads SGHTA; CDR2 reads FQGNSA.

Worth noting for this clonotype: Germline is not matched at one junction end, which may reflect a read error. The rearrangement uses TRBV29-1 and TRBJ2-1; a weak D match, TRBD2 (5 bases). Germline lookup yields CDR1 SQVTM and CDR2 ANQGSEA. The CDR3 length is 12 residues. The CDR3 sequence: CGVTFSGKQQFF. CDR3 bases: TGCGGCGTTACTTTTTCCGGGAAACAGCAGTTCTTC.

This sequence joins TRBV9 and TRBJ1-6; 8 nucleotides agree with TRBD1. The V gene end was trimmed by 3 bases and the J gene end by 11 bases; junction bases not matched to a gene: 10. Germline values: CDR1 SGDLS, CDR2 YYNGEE. CDR3 length: 15 amino acids. The CDR3 DNA is TGTGCCAGCAGCGCCTCTTTAGGACAGGGAACACCCCTCCACTTT. Its protein is CASSASLGQGTPLHF.

The CDR3 nucleotides are TGCAGCGCCGTTGGAGCTAGCGGGGATGCTTCCTACGAGCAGTACTTC. Protein sequence: CSAVGASGDASYEQYF. The chain employs TRBV29-1 and TRBJ2-7; 9 bases agree with TRBD2. Trimming removed 7 bases from V and 1 base from J; junction bases left unmatched: 14. CDR1 and CDR2 (germline): SQVTM, ANQGSEA. The CDR3 sequence is 16 residues long.

The chain uses TRBV20-1 and TRBJ2-7, with D possibly being TRBD1 (7 bases). This CDR3 is built from 18 residues. The germline CDR1 and CDR2 sequences are DFQATT and SNEGSKA (reference sequence). Deletions cut 2 bases from V and 10 bases from J, with 33 bases between. The CDR3 DNA sequence: TGCAGTGCTAGATCCCTAGCTAGACAGGGACTCACGATGGGGTCCCAGTACTTC. Translation: CSARSLARQGLTMGSQYF.

The chain uses TRBV10-3 and TRBJ2-7, with unresolved D. Trimming left V 3 bases short and J 9 bases short, with 9 bases between. The CDR3 has 11 residues. From germline, CDR1 is ENHRY and CDR2 SYGVKD. The CDR3 loop is CAISDPDRQYF. CDR3 DNA: TGTGCCATCAGTGACCCGGATAGGCAGTACTTC.

The rearrangement joins TRBV6-5 to TRBJ2-5; no reliable D call. In germline, CDR1 is MNHEY, CDR2 SVGAGI. V dropped 7 bases and J dropped 5 bases, with 14 bases sitting between them. The length of the CDR3 is 13 residues. CDR3 sequence: CASTSEPRETQYF. In DNA, the CDR3 is TGTGCCAGCACCTCGGAACCCCGGGAGACCCAGTACTTC.

V usage is TRBV29-1 and J usage is TRBJ1-4, with D possibly matching TRBD1 (6 bases). Germline CDR1 and CDR2: SQVTM and ANQGSEA. V lost 6 bases and J 2 bases, leaving 16 bases between the germline ends. The CDR3 runs 15 residues. The CDR3 protein is CSVGGTTTTNEKLFF. CDR3 bases: TGCAGCGTGGGCGGGACAACGACGACTAATGAAAAACTGTTTTTT.

The chain links TRBV5-6 to TRBJ1-2; no reliable D call. Germline lookup yields CDR1 SGHDT and CDR2 YYEEEE. V lost 2 bases and J lost 8, with 13 bases in between. The CDR3 has 13 residues. Written as DNA, the CDR3 is TGTGCCAGCAGCTTACTCCCCTCACCAGGCTACACCTTC. It translates to CASSLLPSPGYTF.

The chain employs TRBV29-1 and TRBJ2-1; D could derive from TRBD1 or TRBD2 (5 bases each). With 4 bases removed from V and 8 bases from J, the gap between germline ends came to 12 bases. The CDR3 contains 12 residues. CDR1 and CDR2 from the germline V gene are SQVTM and ANQGSEA. The CDR3 spells CSVVGRGDEQFF. CDR3 bases: TGCAGCGTTGTAGGGAGAGGGGATGAGCAGTTCTTC.

The V and J genes are TRBV5-6 and TRBJ2-5; D might be TRBD1 (5 bases). The J call is uncertain, as TRBJ2-7 better fits the DNA end. From germline, CDR1 is SGHDT and CDR2 YYEEEE. The CDR3 has 17 residues. The DNA of the CDR3 is TGTGCCAGCAGCTTAGGCAGGGTGAGATCCCGATCGGGCGAGCAGTACTTC. This sequence encodes CASSLGRVRSRSGEQYF.

The chain couples TRBV9 to TRBJ2-5; 9 positions match TRBD2. The CDR3 totals 17 residues. The J segment lost 5 bases and the V segment lost 0 bases, leaving 11 bases of the junction unmatched. The germline gives CDR1 SGDLS, CDR2 YYNGEE. The CDR3 region has the DNA TGTGCCAGCAGCGTAGACGAGCGGGAGGCCACATTTGAGACCCAGTACTTC. Protein: CASSVDEREATFETQYF.

The chain couples TRBV20-1 to TRBJ2-7, with 8 bases aligning to TRBD2. V trimming: 0 bases; J trimming: 7 bases; junction bases outside the gene matches: 14. The CDR3 has 16 residues. The germline CDR1 and CDR2 sequences are DFQATT and SNEGSKA (reference sequence). The CDR3 DNA is TGCAGTGCTAGAGATCTCGCGAGCGGGAGTTTAAGTGAGCAGTACTTC. Residues: CSARDLASGSLSEQYF.